One and the same sample provided the 5 T cell receptor beta chains below, sequenced in a study of beta chain features in type 1 diabetes (dated by TCRdb to the late 2010s). The paper's findings and limits, for the study overall: Type 1 diabetes patients showed a moderate but significant shortening of TCRB CDR3 length in all four CD4+ subsets.

Their target antigens are unknown. The library was built by means of the immunoSEQ multiplex PCR assay. The entire isolated RNA was reverse transcribed using the High Capacity cDNA Reverse Transcription Kit, and thus expressed TCRB transcripts were sequenced. The table was pulled from immuneACCESS by TCRdb, which kept in-frame rearrangements only. Such tables lose some clones; where checked, under half of the loss comes from unresolved V genes, and the rest has no known cause. The sample has under 300,000 clones on record, more than 15% of them singletons. The ten largest clonotypes hold roughly 0.08% of the sample. Source material: naive CD4+ T cells from blood. Sample cell subset or site, as interpreted from the label and publication: true naive CD4+ T cells. These receptors all stem from a man aged 25-45 years with type 1 diabetes.

This chain joins TRBV25-1 and TRBJ1-2; D call uncertain. CDR1 MGHDK and CDR2 SYGVNS come from the germline V gene. Trimming left V 2 bases short and J 4 bases short, with 14 bases between. The CDR3 consists of 15 residues. In DNA form, the CDR3 reads TGTGCCAGCAGTGAACCCGGCAGGCCTAGCTATGGCTACACCTTC. This translates into CASSEPGRPSYGYTF.

This clone was seen a handful of times. The chain joins TRBV9 to TRBJ2-7, with 9 bases that match TRBD1. Germline assignment: CDR1 SGDLS and CDR2 YYNGEE. V shed 0 bases, J shed 5 bases, and the junction held 6 bases outside the gene matches. The CDR3 covers 15 residues. DNA of the CDR3: TGTGCCAGCAGCGTAGTAGGGACAGGGAACCACGAGCAGTACTTC. Translation: CASSVVGTGNHEQYF. Together with reference TRBV9 and TRBJ2-7, the CDR3 gives the full variable domain: DSGVTQTPKHLITATGQRVTLRCSPRSGDLSVYWYQQSLDQGLQFLIQYYNGEERAKGNILERFSAQQFPDLHSELNLSSLELGDSALYFCASSVVGTGNHEQYFGPGTRLTVT.

In this sample, this clone turned up a few times. This chain links TRBV30 with TRBJ1-1; D gene unclear. Trimming pared 4 bases from V and 4 bases from J, leaving 7 bases between. Germline CDR1 GTSNPN, CDR2 SVGIG (reference sequence). CDR3 length: 11 amino acids. CDR3: CAWTRSTEAFF. The CDR3 nucleotides read TGTGCCTGGACCCGTAGCACTGAAGCTTTCTTT.

The CDR3 is CASSFRRSEAFF. For the CDR3, the DNA is TGTGCCAGCAGTTTCAGGCGGAGTGAAGCTTTCTTT. This chain uses TRBV28 with TRBJ1-1; D gene uncertain. The V gene lost 3 bases and the J gene lost 7 bases, with 9 bases spanning the gap. The CDR3 is made up of 12 amino acids. Germline V gene sequence: CDR1 MDHEN, CDR2 SYDVKM.

This chain joins TRBV6-1 and TRBJ2-7; D uncertain. CDR1 and CDR2 (germline): MNHNS, SASEGT. The germline V and J ends were trimmed by 7 bases and 2 bases, with 12 bases remaining between them. There are 13 residues in the CDR3. CDR3 in amino acids: CASKEGMTYEQYF. In nucleotides, the CDR3 is TGTGCCAGCAAGGAAGGGATGACCTACGAGCAGTACTTC.